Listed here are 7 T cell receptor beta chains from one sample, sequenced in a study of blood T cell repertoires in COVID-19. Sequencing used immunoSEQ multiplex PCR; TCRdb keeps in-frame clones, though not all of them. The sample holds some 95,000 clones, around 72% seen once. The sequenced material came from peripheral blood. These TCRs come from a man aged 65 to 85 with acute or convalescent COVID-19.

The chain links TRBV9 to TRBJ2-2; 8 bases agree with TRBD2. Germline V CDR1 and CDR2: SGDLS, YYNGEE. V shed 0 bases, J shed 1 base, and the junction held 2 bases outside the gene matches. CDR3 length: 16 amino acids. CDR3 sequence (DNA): TGTGCCAGCAGCGTAGTCGCGGGAGGGAACACCGGGGAGCTGTTTTTT. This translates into CASSVVAGGNTGELFF.

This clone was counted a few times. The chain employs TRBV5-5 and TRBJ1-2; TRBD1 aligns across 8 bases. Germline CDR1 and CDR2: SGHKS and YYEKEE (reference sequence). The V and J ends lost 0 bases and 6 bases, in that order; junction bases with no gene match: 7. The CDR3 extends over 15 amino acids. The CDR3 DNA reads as TGTGCCAGCAGCTTGGCCGTAGGCAGGGGGCATGGCTACACCTTC. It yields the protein CASSLAVGRGHGYTF.

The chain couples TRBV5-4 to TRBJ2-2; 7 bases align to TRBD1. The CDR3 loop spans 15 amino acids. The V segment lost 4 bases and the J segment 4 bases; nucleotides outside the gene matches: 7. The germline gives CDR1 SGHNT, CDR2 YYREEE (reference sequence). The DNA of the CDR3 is TGTGCCAGCAGCGGCCGGGACAGATTCACCGGGGAGCTGTTTTTT. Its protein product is CASSGRDRFTGELFF.

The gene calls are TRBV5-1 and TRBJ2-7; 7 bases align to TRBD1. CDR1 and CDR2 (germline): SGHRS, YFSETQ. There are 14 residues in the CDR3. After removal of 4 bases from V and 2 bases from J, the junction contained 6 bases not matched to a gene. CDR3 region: CASSLGTDPYEQYF. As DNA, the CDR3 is TGCGCCAGCAGCCTAGGGACAGATCCCTACGAGCAGTACTTC.

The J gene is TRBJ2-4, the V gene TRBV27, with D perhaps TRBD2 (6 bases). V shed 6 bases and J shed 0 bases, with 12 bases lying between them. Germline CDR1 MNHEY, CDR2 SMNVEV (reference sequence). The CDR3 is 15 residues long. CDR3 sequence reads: CASSSRRVAKNIQYF. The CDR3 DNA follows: TGTGCCAGCAGCTCTCGGAGGGTAGCCAAAAACATTCAGTACTTC.

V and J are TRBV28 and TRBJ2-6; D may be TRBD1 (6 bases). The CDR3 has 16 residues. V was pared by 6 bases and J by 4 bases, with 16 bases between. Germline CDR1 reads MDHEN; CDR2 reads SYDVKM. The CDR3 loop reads CASRPAQGTGANVLTF. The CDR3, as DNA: TGTGCCAGCAGACCAGCCCAGGGGACCGGGGCCAACGTCCTGACTTTC.

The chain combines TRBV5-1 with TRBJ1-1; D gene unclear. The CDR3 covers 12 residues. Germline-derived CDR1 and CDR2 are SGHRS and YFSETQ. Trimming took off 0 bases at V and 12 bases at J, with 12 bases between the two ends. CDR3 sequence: CASSLDSIATFF. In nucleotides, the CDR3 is TGCGCCAGCAGCTTGGACTCAATCGCAACTTTCTTT.